The 24 T cell receptor beta chains listed next were all sequenced from one sample in a study of Graves' ophthalmopathy and Graves' hyperthyroidism. Amplified material comprised TCR beta CDR3 regions derived from RNA transcripts. RT-PCR in the first round used HTBI primers; a second-round multiplex PCR followed. TCRdb processed the multiplex PCR reads anew with MiXCR; each CDR3 protein has one entry. Among a few hundred thousand distinct CDR3 sequences listed, about 18% were seen once. Sequencing was performed on peripheral blood. The receptors shown here come from an adult woman with stable Graves' hyperthyroidism.

This chain links TRBV3-1 with TRBJ2-7; D is uncertain. Germline values: CDR1 LGHDT, CDR2 YNNKEL (reference sequence). There are 15 residues in the CDR3. Trimming took 0 bases from V and 3 from J, leaving 12 bases between them. CDR3: CASSQDFSRNYEQYF. CDR3 nucleotide sequence: TGTGCCAGCAGCCAAGATTTCTCCAGGAACTACGAGCAGTACTTC.

This clonotype was recorded at least ten times. The chain joins TRBV15 to TRBJ2-7, with unresolved D. Germline V gene data show CDR1 as LNHNV and CDR2 as YYDKDF (reference sequence). The CDR3 loop spans 12 amino acids. V dropped 5 bases and J dropped 6 bases, with 11 bases sitting between them. The CDR3 coding sequence is TGTGCCACCAGCGAGAGTAGCCCCGAGCAGTACTTC. It specifies CATSESSPEQYF.

This clonotype was detected many times. The chain combines TRBV7-9 with TRBJ2-7; no clear D. CDR3 length: 11 amino acids. The germline V gene has CDR1 SEHNR and CDR2 FQNEAQ (reference sequence). Trimming took 1 base from V and 7 from J, leaving 5 bases between them. The CDR3, as DNA: TGTGCCAGCAGCTTAGAGGTAGAGCAGTACTTC. Translation gives CASSLEVEQYF. Looking up the rest from reference TRBV7-9 and TRBJ2-7 gives the full variable domain: DTGVSQNPRHKITKRGQNVTFRCDPISEHNRLYWYRQTLGQGPEFLTYFQNEAQLEKSRLLSDRFSAERPKGSFSTLEIQRTEQGDSAMYLCASSLEVEQYFGPGTRLTVT.

This clonotype was counted only a few times. The V gene is TRBV19, the J gene TRBJ2-7; 12 bases match TRBD2. This CDR3 is 15 amino acids long. V was pared by 5 bases and J by 3 bases, with 5 bases of the junction left unmatched. Looked up from germline, CDR1 is LNHDA and CDR2 is SQIVND (reference sequence). The chain's CDR3 is CASSSLAGGHYEQYF. DNA for the CDR3: TGTGCCAGTAGTTCCCTAGCGGGAGGGCACTACGAGCAGTACTTC.

A single count supports this clonotype. The V and J genes are TRBV25-1 and TRBJ1-3; possible D gene TRBD1, 6 bases. Deletions cut 0 bases from V and 0 bases from J, with 12 bases between. Germline V CDR1 and CDR2: MGHDK, SYGVNS. This CDR3 is built from 17 residues. CDR3 sequence reads: CASSEYHQGSSGNTIYF. CDR3 nucleotides: TGTGCCAGCAGTGAATATCATCAGGGGAGCTCTGGAAACACCATATATTTT.

The chain employs TRBV12-3 or TRBV12-4 and TRBJ1-2; TRBD1 is a possible D gene (6 bases). The CDR3 runs 13 residues. V dropped 3 bases and J dropped 7 bases, with 12 bases sitting between them. CDR3 DNA: TGTGCCAGCAGTTTGCGGGGGCGAAGTGGCTACACCTTC. It is translated as CASSLRGRSGYTF.

The chain joins TRBV6-2 or TRBV6-3 to TRBJ1-1; D remains ambiguous. The V gene lost 5 bases and the J gene lost 7 bases, with 14 bases spanning the gap. This CDR3 region has 13 residues. Per the germline V gene, CDR1 is MNHEY and CDR2 is SVGEGT. The CDR3 DNA sequence: TGTGCCAGCAGTCTGAGGCCCGGGGATGAAGCTTTCTTT. The encoded protein is CASSLRPGDEAFF.

This clonotype was observed many times. The chain has TRBV12-3 or TRBV12-4 and TRBJ1-1; tentatively, D is TRBD1 (6 bases). Deletions cut 2 bases from V and 4 bases from J, with 8 bases between. The CDR3 extends over 13 amino acids. The CDR3 DNA follows: TGTGCCAGCAGTTTACAGGGGACCACTGAAGCTTTCTTT. Protein sequence: CASSLQGTTEAFF.

This clonotype came up many times. The J gene is TRBJ2-7, the V gene TRBV7-2; weak D call: TRBD2 (6 bases). Per germline, CDR1 SGHTA and CDR2 FQGNSA. The length of the CDR3 is 15 residues. Trimming left V 5 bases short and J 4 bases short, with 18 bases between. As DNA, the CDR3 is TGTGCCAGCAGCCTAAGGAGGGACGGGCCATACGAGCAGTACTTC. Translation: CASSLRRDGPYEQYF.

At least ten counts were recorded for this clonotype. The chain uses TRBV29-1 and TRBJ1-1; unclear D gene. This CDR3 is 17 amino acids long. V lost 8 bases to trimming and J lost 2 bases, with 27 bases between them. Germline V gives CDR1 SQVTM, CDR2 ANQGSEA. The DNA of the CDR3 is TGCAGCCCCTCACCGAGGGTATGCGAGTTCATCAACACTGAAGCTTTCTTT. Its protein product is CSPSPRVCEFINTEAFF.

Many counts were recorded for this clonotype. The V call is TRBV6-5, the J call TRBJ2-7, with D perhaps being TRBD1 or TRBD2 (5 bases each). Trimming left V 5 bases short and J 3 bases short, with 11 bases between. CDR1 MNHEY and CDR2 SVGAGI come from the germline V gene. The CDR3 sequence is 13 residues long. The CDR3: CASSTGRFYEQYF. CDR3 bases: TGTGCCAGCAGTACGGGACGGTTCTACGAGCAGTACTTC.

With regard to this clonotype: Given a much more abundant clone one base away, this may be a read error. This chain links TRBV12-3 or TRBV12-4 with TRBJ2-5, with D possibly called TRBD1 or TRBD2 (5 bases each). This CDR3 contains 14 residues. CDR3 in DNA: TGTGCCAGCGGACCAAAAGGGGCATGGGGGACCAAGTACTTC. This gives the protein CASGPKGAWGTKYF.

This clonotype was counted many times. The J gene is TRBJ2-2, the V gene TRBV19, with D possibly being TRBD2 (5 bases). The length of the CDR3 is 17 residues. Per the germline V gene, CDR1 is LNHDA and CDR2 is SQIVND (reference sequence). Trimming stripped 0 bases from V and 4 bases from J, with 15 bases between. CDR3 sequence (DNA): TGTGCCAGTAGTATAGAACCGGCAGGTCGGGGCACCGGGGAGCTGTTTTTT. Its translation is CASSIEPAGRGTGELFF.

The genes are TRBV20-1 and TRBJ2-7; the D is unclear. The CDR3 loop spans 12 amino acids. The ends were cut back, 1 base at V and 4 bases at J, with 8 bases in the middle. Germline CDR1 reads DFQATT; CDR2 reads SNEGSKA (reference sequence). The DNA of the CDR3 is TGCAGTGCTAGAGGGTTGGATTACGAGCAGTACTTC. Protein product: CSARGLDYEQYF.

This clonotype was detected many times. As DNA, the CDR3 is TGTGCCAGCAGTGAATCCGGTCGTTGGAGGGTTGATCAGCCCCAGCATTTT. Residues: CASSESGRWRVDQPQHF. V and J are TRBV2 and TRBJ1-5; no clear D. The CDR3 extends over 17 amino acids. The germline V gene has CDR1 SNHLY and CDR2 FYNNEI. Trimming removed 2 bases at V and 5 bases at J, with 19 bases between.

This clonotype was seen repeatedly, ten times or more. This chain connects TRBV30 to TRBJ1-3, with no clear D. V was pared by 3 bases and J by 2 bases, with 14 bases between. The germline V gene has CDR1 GTSNPN and CDR2 SVGIG (reference sequence). This CDR3 is built from 15 residues. The CDR3 region has the DNA TGTGCCTGGAGCGTCACCTCGAACGCTGGAAACACCATATATTTT. Translating gives CAWSVTSNAGNTIYF.

This clonotype occurred many times. The rearrangement joins TRBV7-2 to TRBJ1-6; tentatively, D is TRBD1 (6 bases). Trimming removed 5 bases at V and 9 bases at J, with 14 bases between. This CDR3 is 14 amino acids long. CDR1 and CDR2 (germline): SGHTA, FQGNSA. The CDR3 region has the DNA TGTGCCAGCAGCCGACAGGTTACAGGTTCACCCCTCCACTTT. Protein sequence: CASSRQVTGSPLHF.

This clonotype has at least ten counts. The V call is TRBV28, the J call TRBJ1-5; D gene uncertain. Germline lookup yields CDR1 MDHEN and CDR2 SYDVKM. V gave up 2 bases and J gave up 5 bases, with 7 bases separating them. This CDR3 is 13 amino acids long. CDR3 DNA: TGTGCCAGCAGTTTAAATGGGGATCAGCCCCAGCATTTT. It codes for CASSLNGDQPQHF.

This clonotype was observed at least ten times. The CDR3 DNA sequence: TGTGCCAGCAGTCCCGGGACAAACTCCTACGAGCAGTACTTC. Its translation: CASSPGTNSYEQYF. The rearrangement links TRBV6-1 to TRBJ2-7, with D tentatively TRBD1 (6 bases). Germline V lookup: CDR1 MNHNS, CDR2 SASEGT. This CDR3 is 14 amino acids long. Trimming left V 5 bases short and J 0 bases short, with 11 bases between.

This clonotype came up many times. The chain carries TRBV27 and TRBJ1-6, with D possibly matching TRBD1 (5 bases). Germline V lookup: CDR1 MNHEY, CDR2 SMNVEV (reference sequence). The CDR3 length is 15 residues. V was cut by 5 bases and J by 9 bases, with 17 bases left in between. The CDR3 nucleotides are TGTGCCAGCAGTCAAGACAGAATTGGGGTTTCACCCCTCCACTTT. Its protein is CASSQDRIGVSPLHF.

As for this clonotype: This is likely a read error, given that the CDR3 carries no conserved phenylalanine or tryptophan at its end. It is unclear where the CDR3 begins or ends on the DNA, so no DNA is shown, and the CDR3 is as TCRdb lists it. The rearrangement links TRBV24-1 to TRBJ2-7; TRBD1 is the table's D call and was not checked against the DNA. The germline V gene has CDR1 KGHDR and CDR2 SFDVKD. Inclusive of both ends, the CDR3 amounts to 8 amino acids. CDR3 in amino acids: CATSDFGG.

This clonotype was observed at least ten times. This chain uses TRBV28 with TRBJ1-1; no firm D call. Germline CDR1 MDHEN, CDR2 SYDVKM. The germline V and J ends were trimmed by 3 bases and 3 bases, with 8 bases remaining between them. This CDR3 contains 13 residues. CDR3 sequence: CASSFEGHTEAFF. The CDR3 bases are TGTGCCAGCAGTTTTGAGGGCCACACTGAAGCTTTCTTT. Using reference TRBV28 and TRBJ1-1 for the parts outside the CDR3, the full variable domain is DVKVTQSSRYLVKRTGEKVFLECVQDMDHENMFWYRQDPGLGLRLIYFSYDVKMKEKGDIPEGYSVSREKKERFSLILESASTNQTSMYLCASSFEGHTEAFFGQGTRLTVV.

This clonotype was seen repeatedly, ten times or more. The chain couples TRBV12-3 or TRBV12-4 to TRBJ2-5; a possible D gene is TRBD2 (6 bases). The CDR3 spans 13 residues. Trimming left V 6 bases short and J 4 bases short, with 12 bases between. The CDR3 nucleotides read TGTGCCAGCAGGGGAGGAGGACGAGAGACCCAGTACTTC. This codes for CASRGGGRETQYF.

This clonotype was observed many times. This chain joins TRBV12-3 or TRBV12-4 and TRBJ2-7, with D possibly matching TRBD1 (5 bases). The CDR3 consists of 15 residues. Trimming removed 6 bases from V and 5 bases from J, with 20 bases in between. For the CDR3, the DNA is TGTGCCAGCAGCCCGGGTGGGGCGCGTTCTGACGAGCAGTACTTC. This sequence encodes CASSPGGARSDEQYF.